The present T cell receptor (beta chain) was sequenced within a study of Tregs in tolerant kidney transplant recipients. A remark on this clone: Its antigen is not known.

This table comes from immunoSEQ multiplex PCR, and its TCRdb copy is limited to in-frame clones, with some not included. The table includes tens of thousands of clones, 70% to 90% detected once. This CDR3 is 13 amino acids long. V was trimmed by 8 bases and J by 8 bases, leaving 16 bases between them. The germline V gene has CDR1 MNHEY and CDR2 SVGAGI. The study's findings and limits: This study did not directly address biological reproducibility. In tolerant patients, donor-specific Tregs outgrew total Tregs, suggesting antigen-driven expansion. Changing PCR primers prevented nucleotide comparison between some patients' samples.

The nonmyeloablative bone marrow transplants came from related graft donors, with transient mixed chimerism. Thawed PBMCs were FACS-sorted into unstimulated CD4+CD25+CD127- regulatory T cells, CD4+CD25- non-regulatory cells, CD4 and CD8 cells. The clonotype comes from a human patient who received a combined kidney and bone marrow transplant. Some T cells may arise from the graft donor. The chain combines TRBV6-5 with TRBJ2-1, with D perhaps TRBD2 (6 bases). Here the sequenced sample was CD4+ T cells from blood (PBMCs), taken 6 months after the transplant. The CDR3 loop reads CASGRTWGDEQFF. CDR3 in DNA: TGTGCCAGCGGTCGAACGTGGGGGGATGAGCAGTTCTTC.